These 3 T cell receptor beta chains were all obtained from the same sample, sequenced in a study of OX40 agonist ivuxolimab in advanced cancers. Method: immunoSEQ multiplex PCR; TCRdb's copy keeps in-frame clones and lacks some. The sample records about 46,000 clones, 75% to 80% being singletons. This specimen consisted of CD4+ or CD8+ T cells sorted from blood, obtained in a trial of the OX40 agonist ivuxolimab. These receptors came from an adult with an advanced solid tumor such as melanoma, head and neck, liver or kidney cancer.

The V call is TRBV19, the J call TRBJ2-5; 12 bases line up with TRBD2. Germline values: CDR1 LNHDA, CDR2 SQIVND (reference sequence). The CDR3 has 16 amino acids. J lost 5 bases, V lost 5 bases, and 9 bases had no gene match. The CDR3 DNA reads TGTGCCAGTAGTCCGATTAGGACTAGCGGGACGGAGACCCAGTACTTC. Protein product: CASSPIRTSGTETQYF. The full variable domain, in which reference TRBV19 and TRBJ2-5 provide the parts outside the CDR3, is DGGITQSPKYLFRKEGQNVTLSCEQNLNHDAMYWYRQDPGQGLRLIYYSQIVNDFQKGDIAEGYSVSREKKESFPLTVTSAQKNPTAFYLCASSPIRTSGTETQYFGPGTRLLVL.

In this sample, this clone turned up once. The gene calls are TRBV28 and TRBJ1-5, with a possible D match to TRBD1 (6 bases). Trimming removed 7 bases at V and 4 bases at J, with 8 bases between. Germline V CDR1 and CDR2: MDHEN, SYDVKM. The CDR3 has 12 residues. CDR3 in amino acids: CASIQGNQPQHF. CDR3 DNA: TGTGCCAGCATACAGGGAAATCAGCCCCAGCATTTT.

The rearrangement joins TRBV6-5 to TRBJ1-5; 7 bases are shared with TRBD1. CDR1 is MNHEY, CDR2 SVGAGI, per germline. The CDR3 contains 14 residues. The V segment lost 5 bases and the J segment 4 bases; nucleotides outside the gene matches: 5. The CDR3 is CASSPGTANQPQHF. In nucleotides, the CDR3 is TGTGCCAGCAGTCCCGGGACAGCTAATCAGCCCCAGCATTTT.